This record covers a single TCR beta chain. Antigen specificity is unknown. Trimming cost V 5 bases and J 3 bases; bases outside gene matches: 8. The CDR3 totals 15 residues. From germline, CDR1 is SGHAT and CDR2 FQNNGV. The authors reverse transcribed roughly 0.5 to 1 ug RNA with random hexamers. MiXCR, applied by TCRdb to the immunoSEQ multiplex PCR reads, yields one record per CDR3 protein. This table has 100,000 to 150,000 distinct CDR3 sequences, around 94% appearing once. The data are from a study of CD8 T cells in Susac syndrome. Study outcomes and limitations: Susac syndrome CD8+ repertoires were clonally expanded, most strongly in CD8+ TEMRA cells.

CD8+ and CD4+ T cells taken from blood had their TCR beta sequenced. Each Susac syndrome patient had definite or probable disease by recently defined criteria. This receptor was identified in a human donor with Susac syndrome. Source material: CD8+ T cells from PBMCs. The genes are TRBV11-2 and TRBJ2-7; 9 bases match TRBD1. CDR3 DNA: TGTGCCAGCAGCCGAGGGACAGGGATGGGCTACGAGCAGTACTTC. It encodes CASSRGTGMGYEQYF.